Following are 23 T cell receptor beta chains from one sample sequenced in a study of radiation and T cells in renal cell carcinoma. The repertoire was sequenced with immunoSEQ multiplex PCR; TCRdb's copy has only in-frame clones and lacks some. The repertoire has 15,000 to 20,000 clones, roughly 54% of them found once; the top ten carry 10% to 15%. Treatment in this sample: 15 Gy SBRT to primary tumor, nephrectomy 4 weeks later. The sequencing here drew on tumor tissue, taken from a patient whose treatment included radiotherapy and nephrectomy. The receptors were sampled from a man between 50 and 59 years old with renal cell carcinoma.

This clone appeared a few times. V usage is TRBV2 and J usage is TRBJ2-7; perhaps TRBD2 as D (6 bases). There are 14 residues in the CDR3. Germline CDR1 reads SNHLY; CDR2 reads FYNNEI. With 5 bases removed from V and 7 bases from J, the gap between germline ends came to 18 bases. The CDR3 is CASSLHGTPWEQYF. The CDR3 region has the DNA TGTGCCAGCAGTCTCCACGGGACTCCCTGGGAGCAGTACTTC.

V usage is TRBV18 and J usage is TRBJ1-1, with D tentatively TRBD1 (6 bases). The germline V and J ends were trimmed by 0 bases and 0 bases, with 8 bases remaining between them. Germline assignment: CDR1 KGHSH and CDR2 LQKENI. This CDR3 is 15 amino acids long. CDR3 sequence reads: CASSPPGALNTEAFF. CDR3 bases: TGTGCCAGCTCACCACCGGGGGCGCTGAACACTGAAGCTTTCTTT. Looking up the rest from reference TRBV18 and TRBJ1-1 gives the full variable domain: NAGVMQNPRHLVRRRGQEARLRCSPMKGHSHVYWYRQLPEEGLKFMVYLQKENIIDESGMPKERFSAEFPKEGPSILRIQQVVRGDSAAYFCASSPPGALNTEAFFGQGTRLTVV.

Comments on this clone: Other DNA variants within this sample encode the same CDR3. The V and J genes are TRBV14 and TRBJ1-2; D is unresolved. This CDR3 region has 12 residues. Germline-derived CDR1 and CDR2 are SGHDN and FVKESK. V was clipped by 1 base and J by 4 bases, with 4 bases between them. The DNA of the CDR3 is TGTGCCAGCAGCCAAGGAGGCTATGGCTACACCTTC. This codes for CASSQGGYGYTF.

This clone was counted between two and nine times. The chain uses TRBV7-9 and TRBJ1-6; D possibly corresponds to TRBD1 (5 bases). The CDR3 length is 12 residues. Germline V gene lookup returns CDR1 SEHNR and CDR2 FQNEAQ (reference sequence). Trimming shortened V by 8 bases and J by 7 bases, and 9 bases separated the two germline ends. The CDR3 here is CASGRQNSPLHF. The CDR3 DNA is TGTGCCAGCGGGAGACAGAATTCACCCCTCCACTTT.

This clone appeared a few times. The chain is built from TRBV4-2 and TRBJ1-1; unclear D gene. V was trimmed by 0 bases and J by 4 bases, leaving 6 bases between them. CDR1 is LGHNA, CDR2 YNFKEQ, per germline. The CDR3 is 13 amino acids. The CDR3 here is CASSQDSGTEAFF. CDR3 coding DNA: TGTGCCAGCAGCCAAGACTCGGGCACTGAAGCTTTCTTT.

The chain links TRBV9 to TRBJ1-2; TRBD1 is a possible D gene (5 bases). Germline values: CDR1 SGDLS, CDR2 YYNGEE. V lost 4 bases, J lost 7 bases, and 17 bases lay in between. The CDR3 spans 14 residues. The CDR3 bases are TGTGCCAGCAGCCACAATTCCCCCGGGACTGGCTACACCTTC. This translates into CASSHNSPGTGYTF.

Only one count was recorded for this clone. The rearrangement uses TRBV6-5 and TRBJ2-7, with D possibly TRBD2 on 5 matching bases. The germline gives CDR1 MNHEY, CDR2 SVGAGI. CDR3 size: 11 residues. Trimming cost V 6 bases and J 6 bases, with 9 bases left between them. CDR3 loop: CASRIRGEQYF. The CDR3 region has the DNA TGTGCCAGCAGGATCCGGGGCGAGCAGTACTTC.

V gene TRBV6-1 combines with J gene TRBJ1-1, with TRBD1 as a possible D gene (5 bases). Trimming left V 7 bases short and J 3 bases short, with 18 bases between. The CDR3 length is 15 residues. Germline loops: CDR1 MNHNS, CDR2 SASEGT. For the CDR3, the DNA is TGTGCCAGCAACCTATTCTTGGGGGGGTACACTGAAGCTTTCTTT. Residues: CASNLFLGGYTEAFF.

This clone is termed medium-sized (0.01 to 0.1%). Other DNA variants within this sample encode the same CDR3. The rearrangement links TRBV2 to TRBJ1-1; D unclear. The CDR3 runs 10 residues. V was pared by 4 bases and J by 8 bases, with 5 bases between. The germline V gene encodes CDR1 SNHLY and CDR2 FYNNEI. In nucleotides, the CDR3 is TGTGCCAGCAGTGTGGGAGAAGCTTTCTTT. Translating it yields CASSVGEAFF.

The V and J genes are TRBV10-1 and TRBJ1-1; TRBD1 matches at 8 bases. Germline CDR1 reads WNHNN; CDR2 reads SYGVQD (reference sequence). Losses at the gene ends were 8 bases for V and 1 base for J; bases not matched to a gene: 30. The CDR3 is 22 residues long. The CDR3 spells CASCFPRLSDRAIPGPNTEAFF. The DNA of the CDR3 is TGCGCCAGCTGCTTCCCGAGGTTATCGGACAGGGCGATCCCCGGCCCGAACACTGAAGCTTTCTTT.

The V and J genes are TRBV11-1 and TRBJ1-4; D gene unclear. This CDR3 comprises 12 residues. Between the trimmed V and J ends, which lost 5 bases and 8 bases, there was a span of 9 bases. CDR1 is SGHAT, CDR2 FQDESV, per germline (reference sequence). The CDR3 nucleotides read TGTGCCAGCAGCAATTACGGGGAAAAACTGTTTTTT. As protein: CASSNYGEKLFF.

This chain joins TRBV14 and TRBJ2-2; the D gene is possibly TRBD1 (6 bases). The CDR3 extends over 13 amino acids. Trimming shortened V by 0 bases and J by 12 bases, and 11 bases separated the two germline ends. CDR1 and CDR2 (germline): SGHDN, FVKESK. The CDR3 DNA reads as TGTGCCAGCAGCCAAGATTTCGACAGGAAGCTGTTTTTT. Protein product: CASSQDFDRKLFF.

This clone appeared once. The rearrangement joins TRBV6-6 to TRBJ2-3; D is perhaps TRBD2 (5 bases). The V gene lost 6 bases and the J gene lost 4 bases, with 11 bases spanning the gap. The germline V gene has CDR1 MNHNY and CDR2 SVGAGI (reference sequence). CDR3 length equals 13 residues. The CDR3: CASSKDWADTQYF. CDR3 nucleotides: TGTGCCAGCAGCAAGGACTGGGCAGATACGCAGTATTTT.

CDR3 DNA sequence: TGTGCCAGCAGCGTAGAAACAGGGGGCGGCACAGATACGCAGTATTTT. This encodes CASSVETGGGTDTQYF. The rearrangement uses TRBV9 and TRBJ2-3; 9 nucleotides agree with TRBD1. The V segment lost 0 bases and the J segment 1 base; nucleotides outside the gene matches: 3. CDR1 and CDR2 (germline): SGDLS, YYNGEE. This CDR3 is 16 amino acids long.

CDR3 nucleotide sequence: TGTGCCAGCAGGTTAAAGGACCAACGCTACGAGCAGTACTTC. It encodes CASRLKDQRYEQYF. The chain has TRBV5-6 and TRBJ2-7; D not certain. The CDR3 contains 14 residues. The V gene's germline CDR1 is SGHDT and CDR2 YYEEEE. The V end was cut by 5 bases, the J end by 3 bases, with 15 bases between.

The rearrangement joins TRBV7-2 to TRBJ2-1, with 7 bases matching TRBD2. Germline loops: CDR1 SGHTA, CDR2 FQGNSA. CDR3 length: 15 amino acids. The trim removed 5 bases at V and 3 bases at J, leaving 7 bases unmatched. The CDR3: CASSRGRADYNEQFF. The CDR3 DNA reads TGTGCCAGCAGCAGAGGGAGGGCAGACTACAATGAGCAGTTCTTC.

This sequence joins TRBV6-6 and TRBJ1-4, with 10 bases that match TRBD1. The CDR3 loop spans 16 amino acids. V gave up 6 bases and J gave up 8 bases; unmatched junction bases: 12. Looked up from germline, CDR1 is MNHNY and CDR2 is SVGAGI (reference sequence). The CDR3 reads CASRQLGQGIGEKLFF. In DNA form, the CDR3 reads TGTGCCAGCAGACAACTGGGACAGGGGATTGGAGAAAAACTGTTTTTT.

CDR3 DNA: TGTGCCAGCAGATCGTGGACTAGCGGGATCTACGAGCAGTACTTC. This encodes CASRSWTSGIYEQYF. The V gene is TRBV28, the J gene TRBJ2-7, with TRBD2 matching over 12 bases. The germline V gene encodes CDR1 MDHEN and CDR2 SYDVKM. Trimming at V came to 6 bases and at J to 3 bases, leaving 6 bases not matched to a gene. The CDR3 loop spans 15 amino acids. The complete variable domain, with remaining parts taken from reference TRBV28 and TRBJ2-7, reads DVKVTQSSRYLVKRTGEKVFLECVQDMDHENMFWYRQDPGLGLRLIYFSYDVKMKEKGDIPEGYSVSREKKERFSLILESASTNQTSMYLCASRSWTSGIYEQYFGPGTRLTVT.

The genes are TRBV4-2 and TRBJ1-2; TRBD1 is a possible D gene (5 bases). The CDR3 sequence is 19 residues long. Trimming shortened V by 0 bases and J by 4 bases, and 24 bases separated the two germline ends. Per germline, CDR1 LGHNA and CDR2 YNFKEQ. The CDR3: CASSQEWSTGPGTSYGYTF. The CDR3 DNA reads as TGTGCCAGCAGCCAAGAGTGGAGTACGGGACCCGGAACTTCCTATGGCTACACCTTC.

By sample fraction, this clone is medium-sized. The rearrangement links TRBV4-2 to TRBJ1-6; 8 bases fit TRBD1. J gave up 10 bases and V 5 bases, and 7 bases lay outside the gene matches. Germline V gene sequence: CDR1 LGHNA, CDR2 YNFKEQ. This CDR3 is built from 14 residues. As DNA, the CDR3 is TGTGCCAGCAGCAAGACAGGGGAAGGGTCACCCCTCCACTTT. Translation gives CASSKTGEGSPLHF.

As DNA, the CDR3 is TGTGCCAGCAGTGAATTCGGGGGCGAACAGCCCCAGCATTTT. Translating it yields CASSEFGGEQPQHF. The chain carries TRBV6-1 and TRBJ1-5, with TRBD1 as a possible D gene (6 bases). Germline assignment: CDR1 MNHNS and CDR2 SASEGT. The CDR3 covers 14 residues. V was cut by 2 bases and J by 7 bases, with 12 bases left in between.

The chain has TRBV7-6 and TRBJ1-5, with TRBD1 matching over 8 bases. CDR3 length: 15 amino acids. Germline lookup yields CDR1 SGHVS and CDR2 FNYEAQ. Trimming cost V 5 bases and J 7 bases; bases outside gene matches: 10. The DNA for the CDR3 is TGTGCCAGCAGCCCTGGACAGGGAGTCGGACAGCCCCAGCATTTT. Residues: CASSPGQGVGQPQHF.

The gene calls are TRBV20-1 and TRBJ1-2, with 8 positions matching TRBD1. The CDR3 is made up of 11 amino acids. CDR1 and CDR2 from the germline V gene are DFQATT and SNEGSKA (reference sequence). The J segment lost 11 bases and the V segment lost 5 bases, leaving 7 bases of the junction unmatched. CDR3 DNA sequence: TGCAGTGCTTATACAGGGGGTACTTACACCTTC. Encoded protein: CSAYTGGTYTF.